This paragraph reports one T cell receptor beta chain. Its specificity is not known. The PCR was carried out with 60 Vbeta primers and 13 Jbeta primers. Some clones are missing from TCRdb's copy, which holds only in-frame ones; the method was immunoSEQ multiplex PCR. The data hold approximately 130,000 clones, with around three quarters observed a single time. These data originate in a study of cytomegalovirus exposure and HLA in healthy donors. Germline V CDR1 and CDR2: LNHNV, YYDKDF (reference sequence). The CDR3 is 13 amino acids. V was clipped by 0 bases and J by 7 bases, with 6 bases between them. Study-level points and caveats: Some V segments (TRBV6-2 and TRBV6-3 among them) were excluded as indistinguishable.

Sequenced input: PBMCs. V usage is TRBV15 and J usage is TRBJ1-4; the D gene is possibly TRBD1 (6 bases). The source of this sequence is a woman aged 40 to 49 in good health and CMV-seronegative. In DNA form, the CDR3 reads TGTGCCACCAGCAGAGACAGGGGTGAAAAACTGTTTTTT. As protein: CATSRDRGEKLFF.